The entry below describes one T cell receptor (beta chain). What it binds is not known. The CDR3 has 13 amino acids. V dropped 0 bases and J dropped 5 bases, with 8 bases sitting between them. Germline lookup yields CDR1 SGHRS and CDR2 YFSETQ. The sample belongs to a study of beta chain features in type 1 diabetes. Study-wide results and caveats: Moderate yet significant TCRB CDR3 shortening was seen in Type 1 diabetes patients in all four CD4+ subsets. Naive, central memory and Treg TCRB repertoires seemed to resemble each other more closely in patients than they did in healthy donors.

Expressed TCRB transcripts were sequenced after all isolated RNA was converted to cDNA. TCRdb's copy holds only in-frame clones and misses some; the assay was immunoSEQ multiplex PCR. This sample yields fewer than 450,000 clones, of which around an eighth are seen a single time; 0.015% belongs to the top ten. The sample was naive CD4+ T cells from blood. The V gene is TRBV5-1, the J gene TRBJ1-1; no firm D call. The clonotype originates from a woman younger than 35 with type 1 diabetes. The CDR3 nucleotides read TGCGCCAGCAGCTTGGTAGAGTCAACTGAAGCTTTCTTT. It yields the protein CASSLVESTEAFF. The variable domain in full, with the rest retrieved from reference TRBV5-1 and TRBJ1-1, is KAGVTQTPRYLIKTRGQQVTLSCSPISGHRSVSWYQQTPGQGLQFLFEYFSETQRNKGNFPGRFSGRQFSNSRSEMNVSTLELGDSALYLCASSLVESTEAFFGQGTRLTVV.